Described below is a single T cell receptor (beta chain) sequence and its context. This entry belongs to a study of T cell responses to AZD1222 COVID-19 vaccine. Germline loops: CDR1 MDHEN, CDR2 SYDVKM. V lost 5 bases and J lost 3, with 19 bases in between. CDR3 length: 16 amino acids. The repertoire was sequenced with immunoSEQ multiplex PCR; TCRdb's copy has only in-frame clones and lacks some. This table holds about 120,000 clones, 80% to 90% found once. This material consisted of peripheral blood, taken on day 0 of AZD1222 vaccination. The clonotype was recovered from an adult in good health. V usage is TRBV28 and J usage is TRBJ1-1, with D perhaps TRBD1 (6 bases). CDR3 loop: CASSIPGGAGDTEAFF. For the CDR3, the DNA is TGTGCCAGCAGTATCCCGGGGGGGGCCGGGGACACTGAAGCTTTCTTT.